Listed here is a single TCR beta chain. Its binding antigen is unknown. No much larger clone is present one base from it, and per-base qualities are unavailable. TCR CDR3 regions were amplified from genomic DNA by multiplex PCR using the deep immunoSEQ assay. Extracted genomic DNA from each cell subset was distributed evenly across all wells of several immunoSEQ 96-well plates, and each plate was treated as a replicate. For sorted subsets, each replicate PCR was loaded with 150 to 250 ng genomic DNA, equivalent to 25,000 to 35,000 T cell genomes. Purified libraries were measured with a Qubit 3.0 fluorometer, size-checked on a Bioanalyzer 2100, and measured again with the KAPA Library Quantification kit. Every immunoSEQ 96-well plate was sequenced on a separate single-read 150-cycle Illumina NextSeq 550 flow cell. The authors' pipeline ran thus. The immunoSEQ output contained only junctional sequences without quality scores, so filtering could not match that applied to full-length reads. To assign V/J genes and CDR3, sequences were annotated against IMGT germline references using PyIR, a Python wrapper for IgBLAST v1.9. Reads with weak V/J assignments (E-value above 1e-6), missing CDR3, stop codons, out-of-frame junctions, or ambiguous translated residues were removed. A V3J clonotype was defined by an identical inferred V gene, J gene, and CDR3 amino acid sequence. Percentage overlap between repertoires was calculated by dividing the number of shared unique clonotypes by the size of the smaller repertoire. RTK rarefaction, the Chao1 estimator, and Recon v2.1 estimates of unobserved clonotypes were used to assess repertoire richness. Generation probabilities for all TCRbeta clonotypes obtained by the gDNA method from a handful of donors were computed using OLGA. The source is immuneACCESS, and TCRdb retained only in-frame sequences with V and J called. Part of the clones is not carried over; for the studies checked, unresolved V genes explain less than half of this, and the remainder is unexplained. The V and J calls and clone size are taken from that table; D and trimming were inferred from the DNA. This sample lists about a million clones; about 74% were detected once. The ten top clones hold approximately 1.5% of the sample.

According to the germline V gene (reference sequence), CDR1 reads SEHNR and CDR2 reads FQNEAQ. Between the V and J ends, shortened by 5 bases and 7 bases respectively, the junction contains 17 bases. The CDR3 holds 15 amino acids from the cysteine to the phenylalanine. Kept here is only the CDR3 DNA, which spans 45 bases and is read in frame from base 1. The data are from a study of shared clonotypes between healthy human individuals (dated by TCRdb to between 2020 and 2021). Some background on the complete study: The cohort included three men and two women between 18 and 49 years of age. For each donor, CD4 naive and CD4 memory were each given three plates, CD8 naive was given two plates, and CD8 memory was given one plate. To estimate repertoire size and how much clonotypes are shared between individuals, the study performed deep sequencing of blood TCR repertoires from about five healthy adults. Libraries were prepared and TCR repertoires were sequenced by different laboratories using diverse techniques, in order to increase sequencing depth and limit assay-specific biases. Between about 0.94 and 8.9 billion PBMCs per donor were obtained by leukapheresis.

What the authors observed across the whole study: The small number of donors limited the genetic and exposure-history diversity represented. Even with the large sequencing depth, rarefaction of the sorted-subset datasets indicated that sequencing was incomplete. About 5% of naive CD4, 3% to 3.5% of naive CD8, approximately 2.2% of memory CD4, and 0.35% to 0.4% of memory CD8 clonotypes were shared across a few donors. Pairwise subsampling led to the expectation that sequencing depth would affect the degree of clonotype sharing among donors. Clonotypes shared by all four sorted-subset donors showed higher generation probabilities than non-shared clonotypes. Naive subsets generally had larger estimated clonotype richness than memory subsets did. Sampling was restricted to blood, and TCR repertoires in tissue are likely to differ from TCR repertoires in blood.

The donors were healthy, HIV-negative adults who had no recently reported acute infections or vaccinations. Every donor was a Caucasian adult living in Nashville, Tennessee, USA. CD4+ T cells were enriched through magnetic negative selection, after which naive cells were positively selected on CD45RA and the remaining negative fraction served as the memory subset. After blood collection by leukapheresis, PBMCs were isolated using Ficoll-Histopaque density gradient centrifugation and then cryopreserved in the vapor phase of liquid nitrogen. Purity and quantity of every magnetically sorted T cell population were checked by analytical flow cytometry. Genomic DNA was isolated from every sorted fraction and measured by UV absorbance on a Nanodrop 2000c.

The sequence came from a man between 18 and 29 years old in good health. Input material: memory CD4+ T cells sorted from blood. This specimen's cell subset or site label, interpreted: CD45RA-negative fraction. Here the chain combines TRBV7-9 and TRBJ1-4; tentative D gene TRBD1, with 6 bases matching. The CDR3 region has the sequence CASSQEGGLGEKLFF. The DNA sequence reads TGTGCCAGCAGCCAAGAGGGGGGGCTCGGTGAAAAACTGTTTTTT.